The 16 T cell receptor beta chains below all came from one sample that was sequenced in a study of shared clonotypes between healthy human individuals. The data were produced by immunoSEQ multiplex PCR, yet TCRdb's version contains in-frame clones alone and is incomplete. The table records roughly 1,500,000 clones, around 98% of them present only once. The sequenced sample consisted of naive CD4+ T cells sorted from blood. The subset here: CD45RA+ positively selected. The receptors were gathered from a young man in good health.

V gene TRBV5-4 combines with J gene TRBJ2-6; D remains ambiguous. Germline V gene sequence: CDR1 SGHNT, CDR2 YYREEE (reference sequence). Trimming shortened V by 2 bases and J by 0 bases, and 12 bases separated the two germline ends. The CDR3 is 17 residues long. The CDR3 here is CASSFPGSSSGANVLTF. CDR3 bases: TGTGCCAGCAGCTTTCCAGGTTCTAGCTCTGGGGCCAACGTCCTGACTTTC. Looking up the rest from reference TRBV5-4 and TRBJ2-6 gives the full variable domain: ETGVTQSPTHLIKTRGQQVTLRCSSQSGHNTVSWYQQALGQGPQFIFQYYREEENGRGNFPPRFSGLQFPNYSSELNVNALELDDSALYLCASSFPGSSSGANVLTFGAGSRLTVL.

Details on this clone: Other DNA sequences in the same sample also yield this CDR3. The gene calls are TRBV18 and TRBJ1-1; D gene unclear. V lost 4 bases and J 6 bases, leaving 9 bases between the germline ends. The CDR3 runs 12 residues. Germline values: CDR1 KGHSH, CDR2 LQKENI. This CDR3 is CASSQRTAEAFF. In nucleotides, the CDR3 is TGTGCCAGCTCACAACGGACGGCTGAAGCTTTCTTT.

This clone was seen only once. This sequence joins TRBV19 and TRBJ1-1, with D hard to call. Germline CDR1 reads LNHDA; CDR2 reads SQIVND (reference sequence). The CDR3 is 14 amino acids. V was pared by 6 bases and J by 4 bases, with 15 bases between. The CDR3 reads CASRPDRSRTEAFF. The CDR3 DNA reads TGTGCCAGTAGGCCGGACCGAAGTCGCACTGAAGCTTTCTTT.

The chain uses TRBV14 and TRBJ2-1, with 12 bases lining up with TRBD2. The CDR3 contains 16 residues. The germline gives CDR1 SGHDN, CDR2 FVKESK. The V segment lost 2 bases and the J segment 9 bases; nucleotides outside the gene matches: 8. The CDR3 is CASSQLPSGRASEQFF. The CDR3 nucleotides read TGTGCCAGCAGCCAATTACCTAGCGGGAGGGCCTCTGAGCAGTTCTTC. Full variable domain (missing parts from reference TRBV14 and TRBJ2-1): EAGVTQFPSHSVIEKGQTVTLRCDPISGHDNLYWYRRVMGKEIKFLLHFVKESKQDESGMPNNRFLAERTGGTYSTLKVQPAELEDSGVYFCASSQLPSGRASEQFFGPGTRLTVL.

V usage is TRBV11-2 and J usage is TRBJ2-4, with TRBD2 matching 7 bases. The CDR3 consists of 17 residues. V lost 2 bases to trimming and J lost 4 bases; unmatched junction nucleotides: 11. Per the germline V gene, CDR1 is SGHAT and CDR2 is FQNNGV. The CDR3 loop reads CASSLIGGFVRKNIQYF. The CDR3 coding sequence is TGTGCCAGCAGCTTAATCGGGGGGTTCGTGAGGAAAAACATTCAGTACTTC. Variable domain in full (rest from reference TRBV11-2 and TRBJ2-4): EAGVAQSPRYKIIEKRQSVAFWCNPISGHATLYWYQQILGQGPKLLIQFQNNGVVDDSQLPKDRFSAERLKGVDSTLKIQPAKLEDSAVYLCASSLIGGFVRKNIQYFGAGTRLSVL.

The chain uses TRBV19 and TRBJ2-5; D call uncertain. This CDR3 contains 13 residues. Trimming left V 3 bases short and J 4 bases short, with 9 bases between. Germline assignment: CDR1 LNHDA and CDR2 SQIVND (reference sequence). This chain's CDR3 is CASSIYSRETQYF. DNA of the CDR3: TGTGCCAGTAGTATCTACAGCCGAGAGACCCAGTACTTC.

The chain joins TRBV5-6 to TRBJ2-7; 7 nucleotides match TRBD1. Germline CDR1 SGHDT, CDR2 YYEEEE. V lost 2 bases and J lost 0; bases outside the gene matches: 5. This CDR3 region has 15 residues. CDR3 loop: CASSFRGTYSYEQYF. The CDR3, as DNA: TGTGCCAGCAGCTTCAGGGGGACCTACTCCTACGAGCAGTACTTC.

The J gene is TRBJ2-1, the V gene TRBV7-2; D gene uncertain. The germline V gene encodes CDR1 SGHTA and CDR2 FQGNSA. The CDR3 is made up of 14 amino acids. V gave up 5 bases and J gave up 1 base, with 9 bases separating them. CDR3 in DNA: TGTGCCAGCAGCCCGCAGTATTCCTACAATGAGCAGTTCTTC. Its translation: CASSPQYSYNEQFF. The full variable domain, with the rest looked up from reference TRBV7-2 and TRBJ2-1, is GAGVSQSPSNKVTEKGKDVELRCDPISGHTALYWYRQSLGQGLEFLIYFQGNSAPDKSGLPSDRFSAERTGGSVSTLTIQRTQQEDSAVYLCASSPQYSYNEQFFGPGTRLTVL.

The J gene is TRBJ2-1, the V gene TRBV28, with D perhaps TRBD1 (6 bases). The V gene's germline CDR1 is MDHEN and CDR2 SYDVKM. This CDR3 has 15 residues. The germline V and J ends were trimmed by 8 bases and 4 bases, with 18 bases remaining between them. CDR3 sequence: CASRPPGAVYNEQFF. The CDR3 coding sequence is TGTGCCAGCCGACCCCCAGGGGCGGTTTACAATGAGCAGTTCTTC. The full variable domain, with the rest looked up from reference TRBV28 and TRBJ2-1, is DVKVTQSSRYLVKRTGEKVFLECVQDMDHENMFWYRQDPGLGLRLIYFSYDVKMKEKGDIPEGYSVSREKKERFSLILESASTNQTSMYLCASRPPGAVYNEQFFGPGTRLTVL.

The CDR3: CASSLKSYEQYF. In DNA, the CDR3 is TGTGCCAGCAGCCTAAAAAGCTACGAGCAGTACTTC. The J gene is TRBJ2-7, the V gene TRBV6-6; D uncertain. Trimming removed 6 bases from V and 3 bases from J, with 9 bases in between. CDR1 MNHNY and CDR2 SVGAGI come from the germline V gene (reference sequence). This CDR3 has 12 amino acids.

The chain links TRBV14 to TRBJ1-2; D remains ambiguous. The germline CDR1 and CDR2 sequences are SGHDN and FVKESK. The CDR3 runs 15 residues. The V end was cut by 4 bases, the J end by 5 bases, with 17 bases between. DNA for the CDR3: TGTGCCAGCAGCCCTGTAACCGGCAGAAGTTATGGCTACACCTTC. Its protein product is CASSPVTGRSYGYTF. Full variable domain (rest looked up from reference TRBV14 and TRBJ1-2): EAGVTQFPSHSVIEKGQTVTLRCDPISGHDNLYWYRRVMGKEIKFLLHFVKESKQDESGMPNNRFLAERTGGTYSTLKVQPAELEDSGVYFCASSPVTGRSYGYTFGSGTRLTVV.

CDR3 sequence (DNA): TGTGCCACCACGAGTAGGTCCTACGAGCAGTACTTC. Protein product: CATTSRSYEQYF. The gene calls are TRBV27 and TRBJ2-7; D unresolved. Germline V CDR1 and CDR2: MNHEY, SMNVEV (reference sequence). With 10 bases removed from V and 1 base from J, the gap between germline ends came to 11 bases. The CDR3 runs 12 residues.

The gene calls are TRBV18 and TRBJ2-2; D unclear. The V end was cut by 2 bases, the J end by 6 bases, with 7 bases between. CDR1 and CDR2 (germline): KGHSH, LQKENI. There are 13 residues in the CDR3. CDR3 residues: CASSPIVPGELFF. The CDR3 nucleotides are TGTGCCAGCTCACCAATAGTCCCCGGGGAGCTGTTTTTT.

Concerning this clone itself: Other DNA sequences within the sample encode an identical CDR3. The CDR3: CSASKETQYF. In DNA, the CDR3 is TGCAGTGCTTCCAAGGAGACCCAGTACTTC. V is TRBV20-1 and J is TRBJ2-5; the D is unclear. The germline V gene has CDR1 DFQATT and CDR2 SNEGSKA (reference sequence). Trimming took off 5 bases at V and 5 bases at J, with 6 bases between the two ends. The CDR3 totals 10 residues.

This chain uses TRBV7-2 with TRBJ2-3; 7 bases agree with TRBD2. This CDR3 is 17 amino acids long. The V gene's germline CDR1 is SGHTA and CDR2 FQGNSA. V trimming: 5 bases; J trimming: 0 bases; junction bases outside the gene matches: 11. The CDR3 loop reads CASSVGLGAASTDTQYF. CDR3 nucleotide sequence: TGTGCCAGCAGCGTCGGACTAGGGGCCGCTAGCACAGATACGCAGTATTTT.

The table lists this clone with a count of one. CDR3 protein: CASRGFSSTDTQYF. CDR3 DNA sequence: TGTGCCAGCAGAGGTTTTTCTAGCACAGATACGCAGTATTTT. J is TRBJ2-3 and V is TRBV28; D not resolved. The CDR3 is 14 residues long. Germline V lookup: CDR1 MDHEN, CDR2 SYDVKM. Trimming took 6 bases from V and 0 from J, leaving 10 bases between them. The full variable domain, rest sourced from reference TRBV28 and TRBJ2-3, is DVKVTQSSRYLVKRTGEKVFLECVQDMDHENMFWYRQDPGLGLRLIYFSYDVKMKEKGDIPEGYSVSREKKERFSLILESASTNQTSMYLCASRGFSSTDTQYFGPGTRLTVL.